This T cell receptor (beta chain) was recovered during a study of Graves' ophthalmopathy and Graves' hyperthyroidism. Study-level background: Samples of peripheral blood were obtained at initial diagnosis, prior to treatment of any kind.

Turning to this clonotype: The germline gene is not matched at one end of the junction; a read error may be the cause.

There are 16 residues in the CDR3. Germline values: CDR1 DFQATT, CDR2 SNEGSKA (reference sequence). Amplifying from RNA transcripts, the study obtained TCR beta CDR3 regions. After a first-round RT-PCR with HTBI primers, a second-round multiplex PCR was run. TCRdb independently ran MiXCR on the multiplex PCR reads; one entry per CDR3 protein. The table lists hundreds of thousands of distinct CDR3 sequences, under 50% of them singletons. Ophthalmopathic donors had moderate-to-severe activity, CAS ≥3 and NOSPECS ≥4, with disease that had lasted under 3 months. Patients were excluded if they had other autoimmune diseases or uncontrolled infections, and likewise if pregnancy or lactation applied.

The sequence came from an adult man with Graves' ophthalmopathy. The rearrangement links TRBV20-1 to TRBJ2-7; 9 positions match TRBD2. The sequenced sample was peripheral blood. CDR3 protein: CSAELAGPRSSYERYF. For the CDR3, the DNA is TGCAGTGCTGAACTAGCGGGTCCTAGGAGCTCCTACGAGCGGTACTTC.